These 21 T cell receptor beta chains were all obtained from the same sample, sequenced in a study of tumor-infiltrating lymphocytes in glioblastoma multiforme. TCRB libraries came from RNA via three nested multiplex PCR rounds. TCRdb recomputed calls from the multiplex PCR reads with MiXCR, one row per CDR3 protein. Of 20,000 or so distinct CDR3 sequences listed, under 80% are singletons. Sequencing was performed on peripheral blood. These TCRs come from a male donor with glioblastoma.

In its sample, this clonotype was seen many times. V usage is TRBV30 and J usage is TRBJ1-2; tentative D call: TRBD1 (5 bases). Germline V lookup: CDR1 GTSNPN, CDR2 SVGIG (reference sequence). The CDR3 sequence is 11 residues long. Trimming left V 2 bases short and J 8 bases short, with 9 bases between. DNA of the CDR3: TGTGCCTGGAGTCCCGGGGACGGCTACACCTTC. Residues: CAWSPGDGYTF.

The rearrangement links TRBV13 to TRBJ1-1; possibly TRBD1 for D (5 bases). Trimming removed 2 bases at V and 4 bases at J, with 8 bases between. This CDR3 is built from 13 residues. Germline CDR1 reads PRHDT; CDR2 reads FYEKMQ (reference sequence). The CDR3 protein is CASSLLGVTEAFF. DNA for the CDR3: TGTGCCAGCAGCTTACTAGGGGTCACTGAAGCTTTCTTT.

This clonotype was observed a single time. A junction boundary mismatches the germline segment, possibly from a read error. This chain links TRBV6-5 with TRBJ1-6; 7 bases fit TRBD1. Germline V gene sequence: CDR1 MNHEY, CDR2 SVGAGI. This CDR3 region has 16 residues. CDR3 amino acids: CTSSYSITQGGSPLHF. The CDR3 DNA is TGTACCAGCAGTTACTCGATTACGCAGGGGGGATCACCCCTCCACTTT.

The chain uses TRBV6-5 and TRBJ2-3; 9 nucleotides line up with TRBD1. This CDR3 comprises 16 residues. Germline V gives CDR1 MNHEY, CDR2 SVGAGI. Losses at the gene ends were 6 bases for V and 3 bases for J; bases not matched to a gene: 10. In DNA form, the CDR3 reads TGTGCCAGCAGACTGGGACAGGGATTTGAAACAGATACGCAGTATTTT. Its protein product is CASRLGQGFETDTQYF.

As regards this clonotype: A read error may produce the germline difference seen at one junction end. This chain connects TRBV10-3 to TRBJ2-2, with unresolved D. This CDR3 contains 14 residues. Germline V gene data show CDR1 as ENHRY and CDR2 as SYGVKD. The CDR3, as DNA: TGTGTCATCAGTGCCAGTGCCCTCACCGGGGAGCTGTTTTTT. It codes for CVISASALTGELFF.

The chain joins TRBV4-1 to TRBJ1-5, with D possibly matching TRBD1 (5 bases). Looked up from germline, CDR1 is MGHRA and CDR2 is YSYEKL. V lost 4 bases to trimming and J lost 0 bases, with 13 bases between them. CDR3 size: 16 residues. CDR3 coding DNA: TGCGCCAGCAGCCGGCGGGCAGGGAATAGCAATCAGCCCCAGCATTTT. Its translation is CASSRRAGNSNQPQHF.

To note about this clonotype: The germline gene is not matched at one end of the junction; a read error may be the cause. The J gene is TRBJ1-5, the V gene TRBV4-1; perhaps TRBD1 as D (5 bases). The CDR3 has 15 residues. Germline V gene data show CDR1 as MGHRA and CDR2 as YSYEKL. CDR3 loop: CARSQLQAPNQPQHF. In DNA form, the CDR3 reads TGCGCCAGAAGCCAACTACAGGCACCCAATCAGCCCCAGCATTTT.

There are many counts of this clonotype. This chain connects TRBV5-1 to TRBJ1-1; 8 bases map to TRBD1. The V segment lost 4 bases and the J segment 5 bases; nucleotides outside the gene matches: 4. Germline loops: CDR1 SGHRS, CDR2 YFSETQ. CDR3 length equals 13 residues. This CDR3 reads CASSRTGWTEAFF. The DNA for the CDR3 is TGCGCCAGCAGCCGGACAGGGTGGACTGAAGCTTTCTTT.

This chain joins TRBV5-4 and TRBJ2-2, with 12 bases that match TRBD2. The CDR3 is made up of 18 amino acids. The germline V gene encodes CDR1 SGHNT and CDR2 YYREEE (reference sequence). Losses at the gene ends were 3 bases for V and 8 bases for J; bases not matched to a gene: 14. The CDR3, as DNA: TGTGCCAGCAGCTCCGGACTAGCGGGAAAGGGGGGCACAGGGGAGCTGTTTTTT. It codes for CASSSGLAGKGGTGELFF. The entire variable domain, with the rest obtained from reference TRBV5-4 and TRBJ2-2, is as follows: ETGVTQSPTHLIKTRGQQVTLRCSSQSGHNTVSWYQQALGQGPQFIFQYYREEENGRGNFPPRFSGLQFPNYSSELNVNALELDDSALYLCASSSGLAGKGGTGELFFGEGSRLTVL.

The V gene is TRBV28, the J gene TRBJ1-3, with unresolved D. In germline, CDR1 is MDHEN, CDR2 SYDVKM. V lost 3 bases, J lost 0 bases, and 3 bases lay in between. The CDR3 is 13 amino acids. The CDR3 loop reads CASSFSSGNTIYF. CDR3 sequence (DNA): TGTGCCAGCAGTTTTAGCTCTGGAAACACCATATATTTT. Full variable domain (outside the CDR3, taken from reference TRBV28 and TRBJ1-3): DVKVTQSSRYLVKRTGEKVFLECVQDMDHENMFWYRQDPGLGLRLIYFSYDVKMKEKGDIPEGYSVSREKKERFSLILESASTNQTSMYLCASSFSSGNTIYFGEGSWLTVV.

The genes are TRBV10-3 and TRBJ2-7; either TRBD1 or TRBD2 may supply D (5 bases each). Germline lookup yields CDR1 ENHRY and CDR2 SYGVKD. The CDR3 spans 13 residues. The CDR3 region is CVTTSEGIYEQYF. As DNA, the CDR3 is TGTGTCACCACCTCCGAGGGGATCTACGAGCAGTACTTC.

A note on this clonotype: A single base separates this from a much larger clone, so it may be a read error. V usage is TRBV11-2 and J usage is TRBJ2-7, with a weak D call TRBD2 (6 bases). Per the germline V gene, CDR1 is SGHAT and CDR2 is FQNNGV. Trimming took off 4 bases at V and 6 bases at J, with 16 bases between the two ends. The CDR3 contains 14 residues. CDR3 amino acids: CASSSCGVAPEQYF. The CDR3, as DNA: TGTGCCAGCAGCTCCTGCGGGGTGGCCCCCGAGCAGTACTTC.

To note about this clonotype: One junction end disagrees with the germline gene, perhaps due to a read error. This chain links TRBV10-2 with TRBJ2-4, with D tentatively TRBD2 (6 bases). Germline lookup yields CDR1 WSHSY and CDR2 SAAADI. The CDR3 is 15 residues long. The CDR3 region is CASSEPLATKNIQYF. CDR3 nucleotides: TGCGCTAGCAGTGAGCCGCTAGCGACCAAAAACATTCAGTACTTC.

At least ten counts were recorded for this clonotype. This sequence joins TRBV29-1 and TRBJ1-2, with 10 positions matching TRBD1. Germline assignment: CDR1 SQVTM and CDR2 ANQGSEA. V trimming: 2 bases; J trimming: 2 bases; junction bases outside the gene matches: 14. The CDR3 spans 18 residues. CDR3 protein: CSVENIGWTGGPNYGYTF. CDR3 sequence (DNA): TGCAGCGTTGAAAATATAGGATGGACAGGGGGACCCAACTATGGCTACACCTTC.

To note about this clonotype: At one of its ends the junction is not consistent with the germline gene, which may arise from a read error. The chain couples TRBV11-2 to TRBJ2-3; 10 bases fit TRBD2. CDR3 length equals 19 residues. Germline-derived CDR1 and CDR2 are SGHAT and FQNNGV. CDR3 loop: CASSLDTLAGDPSTVTQYF. The DNA of the CDR3 is TGCGCCAGCAGCTTAGATACCCTAGCGGGGGACCCTAGCACAGTTACGCAGTATTTT. The whole variable domain, filled in from reference TRBV11-2 and TRBJ2-3, reads EAGVAQSPRYKIIEKRQSVAFWCNPISGHATLYWYQQILGQGPKLLIQFQNNGVVDDSQLPKDRFSAERLKGVDSTLKIQPAKLEDSAVYLCASSLDTLAGDPSTVTQYFGPGTRLTVL.

Only a few counts were recorded for this clonotype. The J gene is TRBJ2-2, the V gene TRBV11-3; TRBD2 might be the D (5 bases). The CDR3 loop spans 15 amino acids. V was clipped by 2 bases and J by 5 bases, with 12 bases between them. CDR1 and CDR2 from the germline V gene are SGHNT and YENEEA. As DNA, the CDR3 is TGTGCCAGCAGCTTACATCCAGCGGAGACCGGGGAGCTGTTTTTT. It encodes CASSLHPAETGELFF.

In the case of this clonotype: A junction end diverges from the germline sequence, so it may reflect a read error. The chain uses TRBV29-1 and TRBJ2-3; 11 bases agree with TRBD1. From germline, CDR1 is SQVTM and CDR2 ANQGSEA. The CDR3 is 14 residues long. The CDR3 nucleotides are TGCAGCGTCCTTCGGGACAGGGGGTCAGATAGGCAGTATTTT. It is translated as CSVLRDRGSDRQYF.

Note on this clonotype: The CDR3 does not end in the conserved phenylalanine or tryptophan, so this is likely a read error. The chain links TRBV10-3 to TRBJ2-3, with a weak D call TRBD2 (5 bases). Germline CDR1 reads ENHRY; CDR2 reads SYGVKD. Deletions cut 10 bases from V and 2 bases from J, with 22 bases between. The CDR3 consists of 16 residues. The CDR3 nucleotides are TGTGCCACCCGAGGAAGAAGCGGTAGGCACACAGATACGCAGTATTAT. It codes for CATRGRSGRHTDTQYY.

This chain connects TRBV20-1 to TRBJ2-1; D unresolved. Trimming pared 2 bases from V and 3 bases from J, leaving 23 bases between. Germline loops: CDR1 DFQATT, CDR2 SNEGSKA (reference sequence). The CDR3 spans 18 residues. CDR3 protein: CSARSSRYAAIHYNEQFF. CDR3 coding DNA: TGCAGTGCTAGATCCTCCAGATATGCAGCTATCCACTACAATGAGCAGTTCTTC.

The chain combines TRBV10-3 with TRBJ2-3; the match to TRBD2 covers 8 bases. The germline V gene has CDR1 ENHRY and CDR2 SYGVKD. J lost 5 bases, V lost 5 bases, and 9 bases had no gene match. This CDR3 has 15 residues. The CDR3 region has the DNA TGTGCCATCAGTACATCCCGGGAGGGGGGAGATACGCAGTATTTT. Translating it yields CAISTSREGGDTQYF.

With regard to this clonotype: This may be a read error: a much more frequent sequence differs by one nucleotide. The CDR3 reads CASRPWATGDQPQHF. The CDR3 DNA sequence: TGCGCCAGCAGACCCTGGGCGACAGGGGATCAGCCCCAGCATTTT. The chain uses TRBV10-2 and TRBJ1-5; 8 positions match TRBD1. The CDR3 runs to 15 residues. Per the germline V gene, CDR1 is WSHSY and CDR2 is SAAADI. The V segment lost 6 bases and the J segment 5 bases; nucleotides outside the gene matches: 9.